This TCR beta chain was profiled in a study of blood T cell repertoires in COVID-19. Data came from immunoSEQ multiplex PCR; TCRdb stores just in-frame clones and leaves some out. The sample includes just over 250,000 clones, about 81% of them seen just once. The ends lost 4 bases at V and 16 bases at J; junction bases unmatched: 13. There are 15 residues in the CDR3. Germline values: CDR1 MDHEN, CDR2 SYDVKM. The genes are TRBV28 and TRBJ1-6, with 10 positions matching TRBD1. The sequence was collected from a man aged 25-40 years with acute COVID-19. The material sequenced was PBMCs or T cells enriched from blood (not recorded which). CDR3 residues: CASSSIWNRDRGLHF. The CDR3 nucleotides are TGTGCCAGCAGTTCCATCTGGAATAGGGACAGGGGTCTCCACTTT.